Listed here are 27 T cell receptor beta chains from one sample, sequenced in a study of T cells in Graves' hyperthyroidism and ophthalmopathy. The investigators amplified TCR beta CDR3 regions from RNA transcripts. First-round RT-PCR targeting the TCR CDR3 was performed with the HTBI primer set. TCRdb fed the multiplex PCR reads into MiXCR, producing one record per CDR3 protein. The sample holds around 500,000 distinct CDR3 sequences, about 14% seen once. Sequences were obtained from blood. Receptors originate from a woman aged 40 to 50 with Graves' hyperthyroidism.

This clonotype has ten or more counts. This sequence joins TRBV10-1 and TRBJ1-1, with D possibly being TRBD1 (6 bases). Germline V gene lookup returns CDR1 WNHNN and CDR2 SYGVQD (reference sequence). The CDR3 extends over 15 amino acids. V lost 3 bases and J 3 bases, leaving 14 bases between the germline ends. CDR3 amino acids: CASSDPGQRDTEAFF. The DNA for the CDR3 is TGCGCCAGCAGTGACCCGGGACAAAGGGACACTGAAGCTTTCTTT.

Here the CDR3 reads CSVKRVAGRQEKLFF. The CDR3 nucleotides are TGCAGCGTCAAAAGGGTAGCAGGGCGCCAAGAAAAACTGTTTTTT. The chain links TRBV29-1 to TRBJ1-4, with D possibly TRBD1 on 5 matching bases. The V end lost 6 bases, the J end lost 8 bases, and 22 bases lay between the germline ends. The CDR3 is 15 residues long. Germline loops: CDR1 SQVTM, CDR2 ANQGSEA.

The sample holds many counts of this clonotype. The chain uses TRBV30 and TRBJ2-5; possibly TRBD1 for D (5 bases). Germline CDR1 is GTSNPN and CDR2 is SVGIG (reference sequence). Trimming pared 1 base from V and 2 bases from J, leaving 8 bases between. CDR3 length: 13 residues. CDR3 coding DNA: TGTGCCTGGAGTGATCGACAGCAAGAGACCCAGTACTTC. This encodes CAWSDRQQETQYF.

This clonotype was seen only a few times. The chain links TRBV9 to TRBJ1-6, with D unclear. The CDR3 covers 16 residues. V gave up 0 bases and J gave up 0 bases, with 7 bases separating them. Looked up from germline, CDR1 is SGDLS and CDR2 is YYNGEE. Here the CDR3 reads CASSVGTSSYNSPLHF. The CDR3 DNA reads TGTGCCAGCAGCGTAGGGACCAGCTCCTATAATTCACCCCTCCACTTT. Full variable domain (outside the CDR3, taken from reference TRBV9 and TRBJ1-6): DSGVTQTPKHLITATGQRVTLRCSPRSGDLSVYWYQQSLDQGLQFLIQYYNGEERAKGNILERFSAQQFPDLHSELNLSSLELGDSALYFCASSVGTSSYNSPLHFGNGTRLTVT.

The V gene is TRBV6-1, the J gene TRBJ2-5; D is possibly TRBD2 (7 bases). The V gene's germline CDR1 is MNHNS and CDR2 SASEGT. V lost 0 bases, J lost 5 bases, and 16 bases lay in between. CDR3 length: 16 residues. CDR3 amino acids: CASSEAWGGAYETQYF. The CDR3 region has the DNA TGTGCCAGCAGTGAAGCTTGGGGGGGGGCGTACGAGACCCAGTACTTC.

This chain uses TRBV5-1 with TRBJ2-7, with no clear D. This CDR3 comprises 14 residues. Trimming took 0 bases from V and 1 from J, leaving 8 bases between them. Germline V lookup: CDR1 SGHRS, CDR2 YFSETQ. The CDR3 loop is CASSLGIESYEQYF. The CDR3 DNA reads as TGCGCCAGCAGCTTGGGGATAGAGTCCTACGAGCAGTACTTC.

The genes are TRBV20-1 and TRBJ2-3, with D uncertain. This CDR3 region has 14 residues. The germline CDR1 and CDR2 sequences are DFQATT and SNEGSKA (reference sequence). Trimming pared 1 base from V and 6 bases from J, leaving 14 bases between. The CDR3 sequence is CSARAPTREDTQYF. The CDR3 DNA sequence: TGCAGTGCTAGAGCCCCGACCCGAGAGGATACGCAGTATTTT.

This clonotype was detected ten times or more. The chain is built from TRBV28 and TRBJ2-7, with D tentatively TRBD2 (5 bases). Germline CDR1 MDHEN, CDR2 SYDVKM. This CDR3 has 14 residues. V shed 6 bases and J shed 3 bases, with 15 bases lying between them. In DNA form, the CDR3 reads TGTGCCAGCAGCCTAGACGGAGGAATCTACGAGCAGTACTTC. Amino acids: CASSLDGGIYEQYF.

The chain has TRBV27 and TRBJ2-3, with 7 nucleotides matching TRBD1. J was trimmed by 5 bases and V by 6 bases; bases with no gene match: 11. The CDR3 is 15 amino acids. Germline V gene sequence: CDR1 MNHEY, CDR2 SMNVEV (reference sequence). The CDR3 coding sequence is TGTGCCAGCAGCCCCTCCCGACAGGGTAAAGATACGCAGTATTTT. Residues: CASSPSRQGKDTQYF.

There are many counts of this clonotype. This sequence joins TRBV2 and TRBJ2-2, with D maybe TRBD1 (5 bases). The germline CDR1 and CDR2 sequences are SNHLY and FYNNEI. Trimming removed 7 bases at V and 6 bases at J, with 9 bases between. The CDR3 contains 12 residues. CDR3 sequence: CASNTGPGELFF. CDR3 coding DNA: TGTGCCAGCAATACAGGTCCCGGGGAGCTGTTTTTT.

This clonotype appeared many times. The CDR3 DNA sequence: TGTGCCAGCAGCTGGAATGTGCCAGAGATTCCTAACTATGGCTACACCTTC. As protein: CASSWNVPEIPNYGYTF. The chain carries TRBV5-5 and TRBJ1-2; D uncertain. This CDR3 has 17 amino acids. Trimming left V 3 bases short and J 0 bases short, with 18 bases between. Per the germline V gene, CDR1 is SGHKS and CDR2 is YYEKEE (reference sequence). The whole variable domain, filled in from reference TRBV5-5 and TRBJ1-2, reads DAGVTQSPTHLIKTRGQQVTLRCSPISGHKSVSWYQQVLGQGPQFIFQYYEKEERGRGNFPDRFSARQFPNYSSELNVNALLLGDSALYLCASSWNVPEIPNYGYTFGSGTRLTVV.

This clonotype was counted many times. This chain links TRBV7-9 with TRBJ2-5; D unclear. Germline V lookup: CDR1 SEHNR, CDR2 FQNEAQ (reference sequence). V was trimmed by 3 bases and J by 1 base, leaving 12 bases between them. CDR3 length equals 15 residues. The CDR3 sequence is CASSFTTAIQETQYF. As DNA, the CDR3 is TGTGCCAGCAGCTTTACCACAGCGATCCAAGAGACCCAGTACTTC.

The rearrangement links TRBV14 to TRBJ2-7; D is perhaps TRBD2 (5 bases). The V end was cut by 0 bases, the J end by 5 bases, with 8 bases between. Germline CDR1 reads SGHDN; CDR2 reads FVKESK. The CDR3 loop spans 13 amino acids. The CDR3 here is CASSQEWENEQYF. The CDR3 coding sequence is TGTGCCAGCAGCCAAGAGTGGGAGAACGAGCAGTACTTC.

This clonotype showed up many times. CDR3 coding DNA: TGTGCCAGCACGGACAGCGGATCCCAAGAGACCCAGTACTTC. Translating it yields CASTDSGSQETQYF. The gene calls are TRBV28 and TRBJ2-5; tentatively, D is TRBD1 (6 bases). The CDR3 has 14 amino acids. The V end lost 7 bases, the J end lost 1 base, and 13 bases lay between the germline ends. Germline-derived CDR1 and CDR2 are MDHEN and SYDVKM.

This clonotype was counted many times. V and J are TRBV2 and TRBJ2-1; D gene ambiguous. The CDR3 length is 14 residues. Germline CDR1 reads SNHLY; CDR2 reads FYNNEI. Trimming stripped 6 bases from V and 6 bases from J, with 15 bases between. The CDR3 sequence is CASRATLTPNEQFF. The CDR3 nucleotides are TGTGCCAGCAGGGCGACCCTCACCCCCAATGAGCAGTTCTTC.

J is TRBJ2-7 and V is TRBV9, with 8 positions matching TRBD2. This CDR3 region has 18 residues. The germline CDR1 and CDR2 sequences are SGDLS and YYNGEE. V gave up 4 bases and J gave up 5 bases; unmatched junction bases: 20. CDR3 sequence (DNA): TGTGCCAGCAGCCCCCGGCCGTTGGGCGGGGGAGCGGGGGACGAGCAGTACTTC. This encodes CASSPRPLGGGAGDEQYF.

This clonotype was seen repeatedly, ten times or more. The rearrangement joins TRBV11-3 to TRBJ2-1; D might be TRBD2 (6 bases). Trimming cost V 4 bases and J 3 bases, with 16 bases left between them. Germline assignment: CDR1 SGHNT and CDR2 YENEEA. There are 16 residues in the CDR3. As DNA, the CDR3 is TGTGCCAGCAGCTCCACGTCCGGGAGAAGCTACAATGAGCAGTTCTTC. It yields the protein CASSSTSGRSYNEQFF.

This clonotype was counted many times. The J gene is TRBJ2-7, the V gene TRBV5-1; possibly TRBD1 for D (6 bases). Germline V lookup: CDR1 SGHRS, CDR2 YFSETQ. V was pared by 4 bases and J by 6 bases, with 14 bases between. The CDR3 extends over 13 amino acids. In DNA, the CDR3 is TGCGCCAGCAGCGCCGGGACAAGGAGCGAGCAGTACTTC. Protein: CASSAGTRSEQYF.

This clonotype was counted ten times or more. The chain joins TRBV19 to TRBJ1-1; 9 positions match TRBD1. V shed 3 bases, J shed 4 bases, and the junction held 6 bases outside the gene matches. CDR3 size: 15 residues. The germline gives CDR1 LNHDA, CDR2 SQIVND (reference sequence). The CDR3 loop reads CASSMEQGAGTEAFF. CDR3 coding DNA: TGTGCCAGTAGTATGGAACAGGGGGCTGGCACTGAAGCTTTCTTT. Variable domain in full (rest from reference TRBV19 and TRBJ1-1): DGGITQSPKYLFRKEGQNVTLSCEQNLNHDAMYWYRQDPGQGLRLIYYSQIVNDFQKGDIAEGYSVSREKKESFPLTVTSAQKNPTAFYLCASSMEQGAGTEAFFGQGTRLTVV.

The DNA of the CDR3 is TGTGCCAGCAGCACTGGACAGGGGACCCTTACTGAAGCTTTCTTT. Translating it yields CASSTGQGTLTEAFF. This sequence joins TRBV13 and TRBJ1-1, with 9 positions matching TRBD1. V lost 5 bases, J lost 5 bases, and 9 bases stayed unmatched. Germline loops: CDR1 PRHDT, CDR2 FYEKMQ (reference sequence). This CDR3 region has 15 residues.

As DNA, the CDR3 is TGTGCCAGTAGTATGAGTTCTGAAGCTTTCTTT. It encodes CASSMSSEAFF. This chain connects TRBV19 to TRBJ1-1, with D unclear. Germline CDR1 LNHDA, CDR2 SQIVND (reference sequence). Trimming cost V 3 bases and J 6 bases, with 5 bases left between them. This CDR3 has 11 amino acids.

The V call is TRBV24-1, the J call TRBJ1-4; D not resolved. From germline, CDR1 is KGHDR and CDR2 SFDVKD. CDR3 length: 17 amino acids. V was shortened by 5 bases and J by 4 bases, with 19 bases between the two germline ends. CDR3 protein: CATSAGLKSDFNEKLFF. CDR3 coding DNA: TGTGCCACCAGTGCCGGGCTGAAGAGTGATTTTAATGAAAAACTGTTTTTT.

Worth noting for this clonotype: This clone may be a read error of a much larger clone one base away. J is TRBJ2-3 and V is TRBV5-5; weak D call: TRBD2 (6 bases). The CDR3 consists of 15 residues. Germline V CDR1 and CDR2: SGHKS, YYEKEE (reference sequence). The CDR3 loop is CVSTNRETPTDTQYF. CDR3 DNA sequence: TGTGTCAGCACTAACCGGGAGACGCCCACAGATACGCAGTATTTT.

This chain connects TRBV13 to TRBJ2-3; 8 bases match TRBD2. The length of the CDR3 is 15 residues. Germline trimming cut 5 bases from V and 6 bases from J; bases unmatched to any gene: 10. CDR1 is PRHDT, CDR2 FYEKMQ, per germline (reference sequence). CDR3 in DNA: TGTGCCAGCAGCGACGCTAGCGGGTCGTGGGATACGCAGTATTTT. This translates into CASSDASGSWDTQYF.

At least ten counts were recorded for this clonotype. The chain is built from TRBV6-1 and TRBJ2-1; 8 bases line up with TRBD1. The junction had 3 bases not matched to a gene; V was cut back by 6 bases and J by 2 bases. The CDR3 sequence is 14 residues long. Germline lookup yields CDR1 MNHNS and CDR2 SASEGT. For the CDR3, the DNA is TGTGCCAGCAGCCGGGACAGGACCTACAATGAGCAGTTCTTC. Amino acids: CASSRDRTYNEQFF.

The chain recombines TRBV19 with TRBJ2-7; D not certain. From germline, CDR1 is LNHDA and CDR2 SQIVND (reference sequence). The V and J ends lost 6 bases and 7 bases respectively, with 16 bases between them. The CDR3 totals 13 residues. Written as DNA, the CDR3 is TGTGCCAGTAGCAGTCCCGTCAATAGGGAGCAGTACTTC. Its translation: CASSSPVNREQYF.

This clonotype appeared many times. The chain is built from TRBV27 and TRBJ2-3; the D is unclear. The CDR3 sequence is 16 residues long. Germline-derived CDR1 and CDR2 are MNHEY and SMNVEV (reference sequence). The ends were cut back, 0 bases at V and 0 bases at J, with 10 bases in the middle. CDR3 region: CASSLSLMTSTDTQYF. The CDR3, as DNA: TGTGCCAGCAGTTTATCCCTGATGACTAGCACAGATACGCAGTATTTT.